In its sample, the clone carrying this TCR beta chain was seen many times. The antigen remains undetermined. The CDR3 has 14 residues. Between the trimmed V and J ends, which lost 2 bases and 8 bases, there was a span of 13 bases. This sample stems from a study of human T cells and chemical hapten exposure. About the research overall: Weekly scalp doses of diphenylcyclopropenone were given to patients during the roughly 23-week study.

Whole-study findings and limits: Clustering by CDR3 similarity yielded significantly more large clusters from expanded TCRs than controls.

Time point in this sample: patch test 3, about 24 weeks after DPC sensitization. As for treatment: therapeutic diphenylcyclopropenone sensitization with weekly scalp DPC. In the original analysis: Per-sample TCR counts ranged from about 23,224 to 750,000, median 95,638. TCRdb independently ran MiXCR on the RACE reads; one entry per CDR3 protein. TCRdb assigned the V and J calls; the authors' analysis was not used. The sample has just under 65,000 distinct CDR3 sequences, approximately 11% seen once. This TCR was sampled from a woman aged 30 to 39 with alopecia areata. Some clones in this sample may be carry-over from other donors' samples. Sequencing used whole blood, obtained in connection with sensitization to the hapten diphenylcyclopropenone (DPC). The chain carries TRBV12-3 or TRBV12-4 and TRBJ1-5, with D possibly being TRBD1 (5 bases). CDR3 coding DNA: TGTGCCAGCAGTTTACAGGGTCCCGAGGAGCCCCAGCATTTT. Translation: CASSLQGPEEPQHF.